Shown below are 16 T cell receptor beta chains from a single sample sequenced in a study of metastatic and nonmetastatic thyroid tumors. Until they underwent thyroid surgery, no patient had received any treatment. TCRdb re-clonotyped the PCR reads via MiXCR. The sample consists of roughly 30,000 clones, over 20% of them appearing once. Sequences were obtained from blood. Receptors originate from a female donor with papillary thyroid cancer or a benign thyroid nodule (not recorded which). Some clones in this sample may be carry-over from other donors' samples.

V usage is TRBV28 and J usage is TRBJ2-7, with 11 bases aligning to TRBD2. Germline loops: CDR1 MDHEN, CDR2 SYDVKM. The CDR3 runs 16 residues. V dropped 5 bases and J dropped 4; count of bases not matched to a gene: 10. The CDR3 loop is CASSTGTSGTSYEQYF. The DNA for the CDR3 is TGTGCCAGCAGTACAGGGACTAGCGGAACTTCATACGAGCAGTACTTC.

This clone was seen only a few times. Given a much more abundant clone one base away, this may be a read error. The chain has TRBV29-1 and TRBJ2-1, with 10 bases matching TRBD2. The ends lost 4 bases at V and 9 bases at J; junction bases unmatched: 12. The CDR3 runs 15 residues. Germline V CDR1 and CDR2: SQVTM, ANQGSEA. This CDR3 is CSVALSSGRFSEQFF. CDR3 coding DNA: TGCAGCGTTGCCCTTTCTAGCGGGAGATTTAGTGAGCAGTTCTTC.

V is TRBV12-3 or TRBV12-4 and J is TRBJ2-7; D perhaps matches TRBD2 (6 bases). This CDR3 has 15 residues. With 6 bases removed from V and 2 bases from J, the gap between germline ends came to 17 bases. The CDR3 DNA is TGTGCCAGCAGGGTAACTATGGGAGGAGCCTACGAGCAGTACTTC. This encodes CASRVTMGGAYEQYF.

This clone is labeled medium-sized. V usage is TRBV6-1 and J usage is TRBJ1-5; D unresolved. Germline lookup yields CDR1 MNHNS and CDR2 SASEGT. V lost 3 bases, J lost 4 bases, and 10 bases lay in between. This CDR3 has 14 amino acids. CDR3 DNA: TGTGCCAGCAGTGACGGAGGGAATAATCAGCCCCAGCATTTT. It is translated as CASSDGGNNQPQHF.

In this sample, this clone turned up many times. One junction end does not reproduce the germline sequence, and a read error may be involved. The V call is TRBV7-7, the J call TRBJ2-3, with D hard to call. This CDR3 spans 13 amino acids. CDR1 and CDR2 from the germline V gene are SSHAT and FNYEAQ (reference sequence). The CDR3 DNA is TGTGCTAGCAGCTTAGATCACACAGATACGCAGTATTTT. Amino acids: CASSLDHTDTQYF.

With regard to this clone: The CDR3 does not end in the conserved phenylalanine or tryptophan, so this is likely a read error. V gene TRBV2 combines with J gene TRBJ1-2, with D perhaps TRBD1 (5 bases). Trimming removed 7 bases from V and 2 bases from J, with 14 bases in between. The length of the CDR3 is 14 residues. CDR1 is SNHLY, CDR2 FYNNEI, per germline. The CDR3 sequence: CASIGPYRNYGYTS. CDR3 in DNA: TGTGCCAGCATAGGACCCTACAGGAACTATGGCTACACCTCC.

The chain links TRBV4-2 to TRBJ2-2; D unresolved. Germline lookup yields CDR1 LGHNA and CDR2 YNFKEQ. V was clipped by 5 bases and J by 6 bases, with 16 bases between them. This CDR3 has 15 amino acids. The CDR3 protein is CASSSLQVKAGELFF. CDR3 coding DNA: TGTGCCAGCAGCTCCTTGCAAGTCAAGGCCGGGGAGCTGTTTTTT.

This clone was seen more than once but under ten times. The chain employs TRBV6-1 and TRBJ1-2; D call uncertain. V gave up 6 bases and J gave up 4 bases, with 9 bases separating them. CDR3 length: 12 amino acids. The V gene's germline CDR1 is MNHNS and CDR2 SASEGT. The CDR3 reads CASSRQSYGYTF. CDR3 nucleotide sequence: TGTGCCAGCAGCCGCCAATCCTATGGCTACACCTTC.

The sample holds many counts of this clone. The gene calls are TRBV5-4 and TRBJ1-5; D call uncertain. V was clipped by 0 bases and J by 6 bases, with 7 bases between them. Germline CDR1 reads SGHNT; CDR2 reads YYREEE (reference sequence). The CDR3 is made up of 13 amino acids. CDR3 sequence (DNA): TGTGCCAGCAGCTTGGGTAACGGTCAGCCCCAGCATTTT. As protein: CASSLGNGQPQHF.

This clone appeared many times. The V gene is TRBV10-3, the J gene TRBJ2-3; 8 bases are shared with TRBD1. Germline CDR1 is ENHRY and CDR2 is SYGVKD. The CDR3 sequence is 13 residues long. The V and J ends lost 6 bases and 1 base, in that order; junction bases with no gene match: 0. The CDR3 coding sequence is TGTGCCATCAGGGGACAGGGCACAGATACGCAGTATTTT. It is translated as CAIRGQGTDTQYF.

This clone was counted ten times or more. V gene TRBV5-6 combines with J gene TRBJ1-4, with D tentatively TRBD1 (5 bases). V lost 1 base, J lost 0 bases, and 7 bases lay in between. Germline CDR1 is SGHDT and CDR2 is YYEEEE. The CDR3 runs 15 residues. The CDR3 protein is CASSLMGATNEKLFF. DNA for the CDR3: TGTGCCAGCAGCTTGATGGGGGCAACTAATGAAAAACTGTTTTTT. The whole variable domain, remainder taken from reference TRBV5-6 and TRBJ1-4, is DAGVTQSPTHLIKTRGQQVTLRCSPKSGHDTVSWYQQALGQGPQFIFQYYEEEERQRGNFPDRFSGHQFPNYSSELNVNALLLGDSALYLCASSLMGATNEKLFFGSGTQLSVL.

This clone was detected many times. The chain combines TRBV13 with TRBJ2-7, with TRBD1 matching 9 bases. V lost 5 bases to trimming and J lost 1 base; unmatched junction nucleotides: 3. Germline CDR1 reads PRHDT; CDR2 reads FYEKMQ (reference sequence). This CDR3 contains 14 residues. CDR3 sequence (DNA): TGTGCCAGCAGCCCCGGGACAGGGTCCTACGAGCAGTACTTC. This gives the protein CASSPGTGSYEQYF.

The table lists this clone with many counts. The chain uses TRBV7-2 and TRBJ2-5; the D is unclear. CDR3 length equals 12 residues. In germline, CDR1 is SGHTA, CDR2 FQGNSA. The germline V and J ends were trimmed by 3 bases and 6 bases, with 8 bases remaining between them. The CDR3 reads CASSFGLQTQYF. The DNA of the CDR3 is TGTGCCAGCAGCTTTGGGCTTCAGACCCAGTACTTC. The full variable domain, with the rest looked up from reference TRBV7-2 and TRBJ2-5, is GAGVSQSPSNKVTEKGKDVELRCDPISGHTALYWYRQSLGQGLEFLIYFQGNSAPDKSGLPSDRFSAERTGGSVSTLTIQRTQQEDSAVYLCASSFGLQTQYFGPGTRLLVL.

The sample holds a few counts of this clone. The chain joins TRBV12-3 or TRBV12-4 to TRBJ1-1; tentatively, D is TRBD1 (5 bases). Trimming stripped 6 bases from V and 2 bases from J, with 10 bases between. The CDR3 is 13 residues long. The CDR3 DNA is TGTGCCAGCAGCGGGGACGGAAACACTGAAGCTTTCTTT. This gives the protein CASSGDGNTEAFF.

This clone has a count of ten or more. The V gene is TRBV29-1, the J gene TRBJ2-5, with 9 bases lining up with TRBD1. Unmatched junction bases numbered 16, after V lost 0 bases and J lost 2 bases. Looked up from germline, CDR1 is SQVTM and CDR2 is ANQGSEA. This CDR3 is built from 19 residues. The CDR3 DNA reads as TGCAGCGTTGAAGACCCGCGTTCGGGACAGGGTGTGGGTCAAGAGACCCAGTACTTC. Its translation is CSVEDPRSGQGVGQETQYF.

This chain connects TRBV2 to TRBJ2-1; D is possibly TRBD1 (6 bases). V lost 8 bases and J lost 9, with 17 bases in between. The CDR3 consists of 13 residues. Germline V gene sequence: CDR1 SNHLY, CDR2 FYNNEI. In DNA form, the CDR3 reads TGTGCCAGCGTTGAGGGGGATAAGGGTGAGCAGTTCTTC. Translating gives CASVEGDKGEQFF. Full variable domain (rest looked up from reference TRBV2 and TRBJ2-1): EPEVTQTPSHQVTQMGQEVILRCVPISNHLYFYWYRQILGQKVEFLVSFYNNEISEKSEIFDDQFSVERPDGSNFTLKIRSTKLEDSAMYFCASVEGDKGEQFFGPGTRLTVL.